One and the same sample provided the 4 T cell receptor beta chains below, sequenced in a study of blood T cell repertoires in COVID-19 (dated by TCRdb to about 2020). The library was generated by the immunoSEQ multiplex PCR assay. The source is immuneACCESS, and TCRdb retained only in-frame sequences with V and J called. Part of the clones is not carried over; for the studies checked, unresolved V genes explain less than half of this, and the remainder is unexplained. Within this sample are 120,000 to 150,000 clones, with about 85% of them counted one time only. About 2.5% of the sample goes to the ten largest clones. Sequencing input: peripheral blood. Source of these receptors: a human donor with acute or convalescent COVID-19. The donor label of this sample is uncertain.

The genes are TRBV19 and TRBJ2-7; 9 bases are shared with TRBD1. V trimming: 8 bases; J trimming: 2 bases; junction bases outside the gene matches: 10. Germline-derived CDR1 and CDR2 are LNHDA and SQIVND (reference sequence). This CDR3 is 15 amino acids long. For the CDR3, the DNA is TGTGCCAGTGGGCCCGCTGGGACAGGGCCCTACGAGCAGTACTTC. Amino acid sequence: CASGPAGTGPYEQYF.

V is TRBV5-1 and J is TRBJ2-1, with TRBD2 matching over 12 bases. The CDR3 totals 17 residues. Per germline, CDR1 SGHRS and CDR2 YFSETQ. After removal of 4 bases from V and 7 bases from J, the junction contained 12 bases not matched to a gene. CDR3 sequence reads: CASSTGLAGIMGNEQFF. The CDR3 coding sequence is TGCGCCAGCAGCACCGGACTAGCGGGAATTATGGGGAATGAGCAGTTCTTC.

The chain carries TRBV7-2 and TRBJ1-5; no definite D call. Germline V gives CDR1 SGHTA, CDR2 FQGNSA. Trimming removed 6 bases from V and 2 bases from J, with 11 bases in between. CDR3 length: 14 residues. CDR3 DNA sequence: TGTGCCAGCAGTTACTCAATTGGCAATCAGCCCCAGCATTTT. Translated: CASSYSIGNQPQHF.

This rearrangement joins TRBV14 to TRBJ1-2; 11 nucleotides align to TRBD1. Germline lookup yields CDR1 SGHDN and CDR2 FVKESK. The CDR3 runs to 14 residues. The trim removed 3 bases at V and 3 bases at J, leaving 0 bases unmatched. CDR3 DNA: TGTGCCAGCAGCCAGGGACAGGGGGACTATGGCTACACCTTC. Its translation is CASSQGQGDYGYTF.